These 10 T cell receptor beta chains came from one sample sequenced in a study of T cells in Graves' hyperthyroidism and ophthalmopathy. TCR beta CDR3 regions were amplified from RNA transcripts. First-round RT-PCR with HTBI primers amplified the TCR CDR3 region. MiXCR, applied by TCRdb to the multiplex PCR reads, yields one record per CDR3 protein. The repertoire includes approximately 490,000 distinct CDR3 sequences, approximately 23% of them detected once, and roughly 49% sits in the top ten. The sequencing input was blood. The receptors come from a woman in her sixties or seventies with Graves' ophthalmopathy.

In regard to this clonotype: This sequence may be a read error, since a much larger clone differs from it by one base. This chain uses TRBV11-3 with TRBJ2-1; either TRBD1 or TRBD2 may fit D (7 bases each). The CDR3 extends over 18 amino acids. CDR1 is SGHNT and CDR2 is YENEEA in the germline V gene. Trimming removed 1 base from V and 6 bases from J, with 22 bases in between. CDR3 sequence reads: CASSLGTGRGLRANEQFF. The CDR3 nucleotides are TGTGCCAGCAGCTTAGGTACAGGGAGGGGGCTTCGCGCCAATGAGCAGTTCTTC. Full variable domain (outside the CDR3, taken from reference TRBV11-3 and TRBJ2-1): EAGVVQSPRYKIIEKKQPVAFWCNPISGHNTLYWYLQNLGQGPELLIRYENEEAVDDSQLPKDRFSAERLKGVDSTLKIQPAELGDSAVYLCASSLGTGRGLRANEQFFGPGTRLTVL.

CDR3 sequence reads: CAISDQTGFTGELFF. CDR3 nucleotide sequence: TGTGCCATCAGTGATCAAACAGGGTTCACCGGGGAGCTGTTTTTT. The rearrangement uses TRBV10-3 and TRBJ2-2; weak D call: TRBD1 (6 bases). CDR1 and CDR2 (germline): ENHRY, SYGVKD. This CDR3 comprises 15 residues. Between the trimmed V and J ends, which lost 3 bases and 4 bases, there was a span of 12 bases.

This clonotype was recorded many times. This chain connects TRBV7-2 to TRBJ1-2; D is unclear. The CDR3 covers 15 residues. V shed 3 bases and J shed 6 bases, with 17 bases lying between them. The germline V gene has CDR1 SGHTA and CDR2 FQGNSA. The CDR3 protein is CASSFTNSGLDGYTF. For the CDR3, the DNA is TGTGCCAGCAGCTTTACAAATTCGGGGTTAGATGGCTACACCTTC.

The J gene is TRBJ2-6, the V gene TRBV7-3, with D possibly TRBD1 on 5 matching bases. Looked up from germline, CDR1 is SGHTA and CDR2 is FQGTGA. The CDR3 contains 16 residues. The germline V and J ends were trimmed by 5 bases and 0 bases, with 11 bases remaining between them. The CDR3 loop reads CASSNRQNSGANVLTF. In nucleotides, the CDR3 is TGTGCCAGCAGCAACCGACAGAACTCTGGGGCCAACGTCCTGACTTTC. Full variable domain (rest looked up from reference TRBV7-3 and TRBJ2-6): GAGVSQTPSNKVTEKGKYVELRCDPISGHTALYWYRQSLGQGPEFLIYFQGTGAADDSGLPNDRFFAVRPEGSVSTLKIQRTERGDSAVYLCASSNRQNSGANVLTFGAGSRLTVL.

This clonotype has only a few counts. The chain carries TRBV20-1 and TRBJ2-7, with TRBD2 as a possible D gene (6 bases). This CDR3 spans 16 amino acids. Germline V lookup: CDR1 DFQATT, CDR2 SNEGSKA (reference sequence). Trimming shortened V by 0 bases and J by 7 bases, and 22 bases separated the two germline ends. The CDR3 nucleotides read TGCAGTGCTAGAGATCCCTGGGACTCTGATCTGAAAGAGCAGTACTTC. Its protein product is CSARDPWDSDLKEQYF.

This clonotype was seen only a few times. The chain couples TRBV12-3 or TRBV12-4 to TRBJ2-2; 10 bases agree with TRBD2. The CDR3 loop spans 15 amino acids. V shed 5 bases and J 3 bases; nucleotides not matched to a gene: 3. CDR3 sequence: CASSISGRYTGELFF. CDR3 DNA sequence: TGTGCCAGCAGTATTAGCGGGAGGTACACCGGGGAGCTGTTTTTT.

V and J are TRBV6-1 and TRBJ2-4, with 7 nucleotides matching TRBD1. Germline lookup yields CDR1 MNHNS and CDR2 SASEGT. V lost 5 bases, J lost 6 bases, and 7 bases stayed unmatched. This CDR3 has 14 amino acids. The CDR3 coding sequence is TGTGCCAGCAGTCCGCGACAGGGCGGAAACATTCAGTACTTC. Translating it yields CASSPRQGGNIQYF.

This clonotype was observed many times. The CDR3 bases are TGTGCCAGCACCAACCGGGGACAGGGGCTCAAAGCTTTCTTT. Amino acids: CASTNRGQGLKAFF. The chain uses TRBV6-1 and TRBJ1-1, with TRBD1 matching over 10 bases. This CDR3 contains 14 residues. Germline CDR1 and CDR2: MNHNS and SASEGT. The V and J ends lost 7 bases and 9 bases, in that order; junction bases with no gene match: 11.

J is TRBJ2-3 and V is TRBV12-3 or TRBV12-4; 9 nucleotides line up with TRBD2. Trimming removed 5 bases from V and 2 bases from J; junction bases left unmatched: 8. This CDR3 spans 16 amino acids. The chain's CDR3 is CASSRPAGLATDTQYF. DNA of the CDR3: TGTGCCAGCAGTCGCCCGGCGGGACTAGCCACAGATACGCAGTATTTT.

The genes are TRBV6-1 and TRBJ2-2; 11 bases map to TRBD2. Unmatched junction bases numbered 7, after V lost 7 bases and J lost 0 bases. The CDR3 sequence is 17 residues long. Germline loops: CDR1 MNHNS, CDR2 SASEGT. The DNA of the CDR3 is TGTGCCAGCACCCAAGGGGGACTAGCGGCGAACACCGGGGAGCTGTTTTTT. It yields the protein CASTQGGLAANTGELFF.